The 5 T cell receptor beta chains given below trace back to one sample, sequenced in a study of monozygotic twins with inflammatory bowel disease. TCRdb reprocessed the 5' RACE reads, with one entry per CDR3 protein and no DNA. This sample's table has approximately 380,000 distinct CDR3 sequences. Input material: blood. The source of these receptors is a human donor with ulcerative colitis or Crohn's disease, or a healthy co-twin of an affected twin (not recorded which).

The rearrangement uses TRBV7-2 and TRBJ2-7. This CDR3 has 12 residues. Germline V gene data show CDR1 as SGHTA and CDR2 as FQGNSA. The CDR3 protein is CASSPTTYEQYF.

The chain links TRBV4-2 to TRBJ1-1. The germline gives CDR1 LGHNA, CDR2 YNFKEQ. The CDR3 sequence is 14 residues long. CDR3 sequence: CASSLPADNTEAFF.

This CDR3 reads CASSSAGGITLTFQGYTF. The gene calls are TRBV27 and TRBJ1-2. Looked up from germline, CDR1 is MNHEY and CDR2 is SMNVEV (reference sequence). CDR3 length: 18 amino acids.

V is TRBV5-1 and J is TRBJ2-1; no DNA is available, so the TRBD2 call from TCRdb remains unchecked. In germline, CDR1 is SGHRS, CDR2 YFSETQ. This CDR3 spans 16 amino acids. The CDR3: CASSPTLAGAFNEQFF.

The rearrangement links TRBV20-1 to TRBJ1-1; lacking DNA, the TRBD1 call made by TCRdb goes unchecked. The CDR3 spans 13 residues. CDR1 is DFQATT and CDR2 is SNEGSKA in the germline V gene (reference sequence). CDR3 region: CSATHRPNTEAFF.